This is a list of T cell receptor beta chains from one sample in a study of T cells in Graves' hyperthyroidism and ophthalmopathy. MiXCR, applied by TCRdb to the multiplex PCR reads, yields one record per CDR3 protein. The table includes over 500,000 distinct CDR3 sequences, approximately 17% detected once. Sequenced: blood. These TCRs come from a woman under 30 with Graves' ophthalmopathy. Each CDR3 is given with its conserved first and last residue. Each record gives: CDR3 protein, CDR3 DNA, V gene, J gene, D gene, clone size. A D gene is named only where the DNA matches it firmly. Only part of the rows carry a size: once, few, many, or a class if the clone is expanded.

CDR3: CASSVEGQTNEKLFF; DNA: TGTGCCAGCAGCGTAGAGGGCCAAACTAATGAAAAACTGTTTTTT; V: TRBV9; J: TRBJ1-4; D: .; size: once
CDR3: CASSLTGWENTGELFF; DNA: TGTGCCAGCAGCTTAACTGGGTGGGAGAACACCGGGGAGCTGTTTTTT; V: TRBV7-8; J: TRBJ2-2; D: .; size: .
CDR3: CSLKGPSSGSLGLDTQYF; DNA: TGCAGCTTGAAAGGCCCGTCTAGCGGGAGTCTAGGGCTAGATACGCAGTATTTT; V: TRBV29-1; J: TRBJ2-3; D: TRBD2; size: .
CDR3: CASSPLGGGLAGGGTDTQYF; DNA: TGTGCCAGCAGCCCCCTCGGGGGTGGACTAGCGGGAGGGGGCACAGATACGCAGTATTTT; V: TRBV7-3; J: TRBJ2-3; D: TRBD2; size: .
CDR3: CANSFTLASLSGQGNEQYF; DNA: TGTGCCAACTCTTTTACCCTCGCCTCGTTATCCGGACAGGGAAACGAGCAGTACTTC; V: TRBV5-6; J: TRBJ2-7; D: TRBD1; size: .
CDR3: CAWSHLGGYTDTQYF; DNA: TGTGCCTGGAGCCATTTAGGCGGCTACACAGATACGCAGTATTTT; V: TRBV30; J: TRBJ2-3; D: .; size: many
CDR3: CASSVGQGGINEQFF; DNA: TGTGCCAGCAGCGTAGGTCAGGGGGGGATAAATGAGCAGTTCTTC; V: TRBV9; J: TRBJ2-1; D: .; size: .
CDR3: CASSVDLNSYEQYF; DNA: TGTGCCAGCAGCGTAGATCTCAACTCCTACGAGCAGTACTTC; V: TRBV9; J: TRBJ2-7; D: .; size: .
CDR3: CASNRFTGEGSYEQYF; DNA: TGTGCCAGCAACCGTTTTACAGGGGAAGGCTCCTACGAGCAGTACTTC; V: TRBV7-8; J: TRBJ2-7; D: TRBD1; size: many
CDR3: CASSQETLSNEQFF; DNA: TGTGCCAGCAGCCAAGAAACACTAAGCAATGAGCAGTTCTTC; V: TRBV4-2; J: TRBJ2-1; D: .; size: .